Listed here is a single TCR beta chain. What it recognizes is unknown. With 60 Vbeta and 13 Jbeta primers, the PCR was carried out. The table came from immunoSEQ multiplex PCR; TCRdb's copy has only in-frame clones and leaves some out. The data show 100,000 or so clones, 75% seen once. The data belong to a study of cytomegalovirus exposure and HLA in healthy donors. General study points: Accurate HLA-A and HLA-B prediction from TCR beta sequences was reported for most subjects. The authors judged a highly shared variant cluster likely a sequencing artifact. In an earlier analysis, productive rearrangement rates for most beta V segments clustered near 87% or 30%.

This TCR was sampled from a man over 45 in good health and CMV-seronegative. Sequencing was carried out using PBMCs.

This chain's CDR3 is CASSYEGRSNQPQHF. CDR3 coding DNA: TGTGCCAGCAGTTACGAGGGTAGGAGCAATCAGCCCCAGCATTTT. The chain combines TRBV6-6 with TRBJ1-5; no clear D. V gave up 2 bases and J gave up 1 base, with 9 bases separating them. The CDR3 loop spans 15 amino acids. In germline, CDR1 is MNHNY, CDR2 SVGAGI (reference sequence).